The 28 T cell receptor beta chains below all came from one sample that was sequenced in a study of spatial heterogeneity in lung cancer (dated by TCRdb to about 2019). Reading the label with the study, this specimen's time point is: sample taken at primary tumor resection. Whole RNA extracted from tumor and nontumor lung tissue, or from cryopreserved PBMC samples, was used for TCR sequencing without cell sorting. The receptor library was made with 5' RACE. This sample was sequenced with a NextSeq 500. TCRdb applied fastp at Q25 and MiXCR to the public reads, then kept only in-frame beta chains. Entries are consolidated by CDR3 protein sequence, retaining the most common genes and DNA. This sample holds 40,000 to 45,000 distinct CDR3 sequences; approximately 6.8% were observed only once. The ten largest make up around 42% of the sample. The sequenced sample was PBMCs, obtained at surgery. These receptors all stem from a female donor with early-stage non-small cell lung cancer.

The V gene is TRBV12-3 or TRBV12-4, the J gene TRBJ2-1; TRBD2 might be the D (6 bases). The CDR3 covers 16 residues. Between the trimmed V and J ends, which lost 5 bases and 7 bases, there was a span of 21 bases. CDR3 sequence reads: CASSPTMDYLVNEQFF. CDR3 DNA: TGTGCCAGCAGTCCAACTATGGACTACCTGGTGAATGAGCAGTTCTTC.

This chain connects TRBV19 to TRBJ2-1, with D possibly called TRBD1 or TRBD2 (5 bases each). This CDR3 contains 14 residues. Germline V gene data show CDR1 as LNHDA and CDR2 as SQIVND (reference sequence). V was trimmed by 9 bases and J by 0 bases, leaving 12 bases between them. The CDR3 nucleotides are TGTGCCAGCCGGAGGCAGGGCTCCTACAATGAGCAGTTCTTC. Protein: CASRRQGSYNEQFF.

The V gene is TRBV18, the J gene TRBJ2-3, with a tentative D call TRBD2 (6 bases). This CDR3 is 13 amino acids long. Trimming took 3 bases from V and 10 from J, leaving 14 bases between them. Germline V lookup: CDR1 KGHSH, CDR2 LQKENI. DNA of the CDR3: TGTGCCAGCTCACCGGAGCTCCGGGACTCGCAGTATTTT. It is translated as CASSPELRDSQYF.

This clonotype came up many times. The CDR3 is CASKRGQQSYEQYF. DNA of the CDR3: TGTGCCAGCAAGAGGGGACAGCAATCCTACGAGCAGTACTTC. The V call is TRBV28, the J call TRBJ2-7, with 7 bases that match TRBD1. The CDR3 is 14 amino acids. CDR1 MDHEN and CDR2 SYDVKM come from the germline V gene. V dropped 7 bases and J dropped 1; count of bases not matched to a gene: 7. Full variable domain (outside the CDR3, taken from reference TRBV28 and TRBJ2-7): DVKVTQSSRYLVKRTGEKVFLECVQDMDHENMFWYRQDPGLGLRLIYFSYDVKMKEKGDIPEGYSVSREKKERFSLILESASTNQTSMYLCASKRGQQSYEQYFGPGTRLTVT.

In its sample, this clonotype was seen many times. The J gene is TRBJ2-5, the V gene TRBV7-9; D is possibly TRBD2 (6 bases). CDR3 size: 13 residues. In germline, CDR1 is SEHNR, CDR2 FQNEAQ (reference sequence). Trimming cost V 4 bases and J 5 bases, with 11 bases left between them. The CDR3, as DNA: TGTGCCAGCAGCTCCCGGAGGGAGGAGACCCAGTACTTC. Its protein is CASSSRREETQYF.

There are a few counts of this clonotype. The chain carries TRBV12-5 and TRBJ2-1; D uncertain. V was cut by 5 bases and J by 3 bases, with 5 bases left in between. Germline lookup yields CDR1 LGHNT and CDR2 FRNRAP. The CDR3 consists of 12 residues. The CDR3 protein is CASGDDYNEQFF. In DNA form, the CDR3 reads TGTGCTAGTGGTGACGACTACAATGAGCAGTTCTTC. The complete variable domain, with remaining parts taken from reference TRBV12-5 and TRBJ2-1, reads DARVTQTPRHKVTEMGQEVTMRCQPILGHNTVFWYRQTMMQGLELLAYFRNRAPLDDSGMPKDRFSAEMPDATLATLKIQPSEPRDSAVYFCASGDDYNEQFFGPGTRLTVL.

This clonotype was found many times. The rearrangement links TRBV20-1 to TRBJ1-4; D is uncertain. Germline V gene data show CDR1 as DFQATT and CDR2 as SNEGSKA (reference sequence). CDR3 length equals 13 residues. V lost 6 bases to trimming and J lost 7 bases, with 15 bases between them. The CDR3 reads CSAKDGEVEKLFF. CDR3 bases: TGCAGTGCAAAGGACGGGGAGGTTGAAAAACTGTTTTTT.

This clonotype was detected many times. This rearrangement joins TRBV7-8 to TRBJ1-5; D not resolved. CDR3 length equals 12 residues. V lost 2 bases and J 7 bases, leaving 6 bases between the germline ends. Germline V lookup: CDR1 SGHVS, CDR2 FQNEAQ. In DNA form, the CDR3 reads TGTGCCAGCAGCTTACCCTGGCAGCCCCAGCATTTT. Its translation: CASSLPWQPQHF.

The chain carries TRBV4-1 and TRBJ2-5; a weak D match, TRBD2 (6 bases). Trimming took 4 bases from V and 5 from J, leaving 14 bases between them. Germline V gene lookup returns CDR1 MGHRA and CDR2 YSYEKL. This CDR3 spans 14 amino acids. In DNA form, the CDR3 reads TGCGCCAGCAGCCGAGGAGGGAGCGGGGAGACCCAGTACTTC. Its protein product is CASSRGGSGETQYF.

This clonotype was found a few times. This chain connects TRBV29-1 to TRBJ2-3; 9 positions match TRBD1. This CDR3 spans 13 amino acids. The germline V gene encodes CDR1 SQVTM and CDR2 ANQGSEA. The V gene end was trimmed by 7 bases and the J gene end by 1 base; junction bases not matched to a gene: 3. The CDR3 nucleotides are TGCAGCGGACGACAGGGGGGCACAGATACGCAGTATTTT. It encodes CSGRQGGTDTQYF.

This clonotype was observed at least ten times. The V call is TRBV27, the J call TRBJ2-7; possible D gene TRBD1, 5 bases. Trimming took off 2 bases at V and 2 bases at J, with 10 bases between the two ends. From germline, CDR1 is MNHEY and CDR2 SMNVEV (reference sequence). The CDR3 is made up of 14 amino acids. CDR3 sequence (DNA): TGTGCCAGCAGTTTAAAGCCGACAGCCTACGAGCAGTACTTC. As protein: CASSLKPTAYEQYF.

The rearrangement links TRBV2 to TRBJ1-1, with D unclear. The V end lost 7 bases, the J end lost 4 bases, and 10 bases lay between the germline ends. The CDR3 is made up of 12 amino acids. Germline lookup yields CDR1 SNHLY and CDR2 FYNNEI. The CDR3 sequence: CASTRGRTEAFF. The CDR3 DNA is TGTGCCAGCACCCGCGGACGCACTGAAGCTTTCTTT.

This clonotype has just a few counts. CDR3 DNA sequence: TGTGCCAGCAACCCCCTAACCTACGAGCAGTACTTC. Protein: CASNPLTYEQYF. The chain employs TRBV6-2 or TRBV6-3 and TRBJ2-7; D remains ambiguous. The CDR3 is made up of 12 amino acids. The V and J ends lost 7 bases and 2 bases respectively, with 9 bases between them. Germline-derived CDR1 and CDR2 are MNHEY and SVGEGT.

Ten or more counts support this clonotype. The rearrangement links TRBV20-1 to TRBJ2-3; 12 bases agree with TRBD2. The CDR3 consists of 14 residues. Germline CDR1 reads DFQATT; CDR2 reads SNEGSKA (reference sequence). V dropped 4 bases and J dropped 7; count of bases not matched to a gene: 6. The DNA of the CDR3 is TGCAGTGCTAAACTAGCGGGGGGACGAAATACGCAGTATTTT. Translating it yields CSAKLAGGRNTQYF.

This clonotype was observed a handful of times. The CDR3 spells CASSTSGGVYEQYF. CDR3 bases: TGTGCCAGCAGTACGTCAGGGGGAGTCTACGAGCAGTACTTC. The rearrangement links TRBV6-2 or TRBV6-3 to TRBJ2-7; 7 nucleotides match TRBD1. V was pared by 5 bases and J by 3 bases, with 7 bases of the junction left unmatched. Germline-derived CDR1 and CDR2 are MNHEY and SVGEGT. This CDR3 has 14 residues.

As regards this clonotype: Germline and junction disagree at one end, which may indicate a read error. The V call is TRBV12-3 or TRBV12-4, the J call TRBJ1-6, with 7 positions matching TRBD1. CDR3 length: 15 amino acids. CDR3 nucleotide sequence: TGTGCCAGCAGATTAGCAGGGGGGAGAGGTTCACCCCTCCACTTT. Amino acids: CASRLAGGRGSPLHF.

J is TRBJ2-5 and V is TRBV19; the D is unclear. Trimming removed 5 bases from V and 4 bases from J, with 14 bases in between. Per the germline V gene, CDR1 is LNHDA and CDR2 is SQIVND (reference sequence). The length of the CDR3 is 14 residues. The CDR3 coding sequence is TGTGCCAGTAGTTCAACGGCGCGACGAGAGACCCAGTACTTC. Amino acids: CASSSTARRETQYF.

This clonotype was picked up many times. V and J are TRBV12-3 or TRBV12-4 and TRBJ2-1; D unclear. Trimming removed 5 bases at V and 7 bases at J, with 6 bases between. The CDR3 consists of 11 residues. DNA of the CDR3: TGTGCCAGCAGTAACAGAAATGAGCAGTTCTTC. Translating gives CASSNRNEQFF.

This chain connects TRBV14 to TRBJ2-6; tentatively, D is TRBD2 (5 bases). V was clipped by 3 bases and J by 0 bases, with 6 bases between them. The CDR3 has 15 residues. Germline CDR1 is SGHDN and CDR2 is FVKESK. For the CDR3, the DNA is TGTGCCAGCAGCCAGGAGGTCTCTGGGGCCAACGTCCTGACTTTC. It specifies CASSQEVSGANVLTF. Full variable domain (rest looked up from reference TRBV14 and TRBJ2-6): EAGVTQFPSHSVIEKGQTVTLRCDPISGHDNLYWYRRVMGKEIKFLLHFVKESKQDESGMPNNRFLAERTGGTYSTLKVQPAELEDSGVYFCASSQEVSGANVLTFGAGSRLTVL.

This clonotype has more than one count but fewer than ten. The J gene is TRBJ2-1, the V gene TRBV2; D not certain. CDR3 length equals 15 residues. V was shortened by 4 bases and J by 0 bases, with 10 bases between the two germline ends. Germline CDR1 is SNHLY and CDR2 is FYNNEI. In DNA form, the CDR3 reads TGTGCCAGCAGTGTACGGCAGAGCTCCTACAATGAGCAGTTCTTC. This encodes CASSVRQSSYNEQFF.

This clonotype has more than one count but fewer than ten. The rearrangement uses TRBV7-9 and TRBJ1-2; D is ambiguous. Germline V gene lookup returns CDR1 SEHNR and CDR2 FQNEAQ (reference sequence). The V and J ends lost 5 bases and 6 bases respectively, with 13 bases between them. The CDR3 has 13 residues. CDR3 loop: CASSPDGLNGYTF. CDR3 in DNA: TGTGCCAGCAGCCCGGACGGCCTGAATGGCTACACCTTC.

This clonotype was observed many times. The CDR3 region is CASSIGQANSPLHF. The CDR3 DNA follows: TGTGCCAGCAGCATAGGACAGGCAAATTCACCCCTCCACTTT. The chain has TRBV7-9 and TRBJ1-6, with 7 bases matching TRBD1. The ends lost 5 bases at V and 7 bases at J; junction bases unmatched: 5. The CDR3 runs 14 residues. Germline assignment: CDR1 SEHNR and CDR2 FQNEAQ (reference sequence).

At least ten counts were recorded for this clonotype. V gene TRBV7-2 combines with J gene TRBJ2-4; the D gene is possibly TRBD1 (8 bases). The germline V gene has CDR1 SGHTA and CDR2 FQGNSA. The CDR3 is 15 amino acids. V lost 5 bases and J 8 bases, leaving 19 bases between the germline ends. The CDR3 DNA is TGTGCCAGCAGCCTAATCCGGACAGGGAGGGACATTCAGTACTTC. Amino acid sequence: CASSLIRTGRDIQYF. The whole variable domain, remainder taken from reference TRBV7-2 and TRBJ2-4, is GAGVSQSPSNKVTEKGKDVELRCDPISGHTALYWYRQSLGQGLEFLIYFQGNSAPDKSGLPSDRFSAERTGGSVSTLTIQRTQQEDSAVYLCASSLIRTGRDIQYFGAGTRLSVL.

This clonotype was seen ten or more times. The chain has TRBV6-2 or TRBV6-3 and TRBJ1-1, with D uncertain. Germline V gene sequence: CDR1 MNHEY, CDR2 SVGEGT. The CDR3 covers 12 residues. Trimming left V 8 bases short and J 1 base short, with 8 bases between. CDR3 nucleotides: TGTGCCAGCCAAGATACGAACACTGAAGCTTTCTTT. This sequence encodes CASQDTNTEAFF.

This clonotype has more than one count but fewer than ten. The CDR3 region is CASTPFSGGNYEQYF. The CDR3, as DNA: TGTGCCAGCACCCCCTTTAGCGGGGGTAACTACGAGCAGTACTTC. The chain combines TRBV6-5 with TRBJ2-7, with 9 nucleotides matching TRBD2. Germline trimming cut 7 bases from V and 3 bases from J; bases unmatched to any gene: 10. CDR3 length: 15 residues. CDR1 is MNHEY, CDR2 SVGAGI, per germline.

Many counts were recorded for this clonotype. V is TRBV7-8 and J is TRBJ1-2; D ambiguous. There are 16 residues in the CDR3. With 4 bases removed from V and 0 bases from J, the gap between germline ends came to 15 bases. Germline V gene sequence: CDR1 SGHVS, CDR2 FQNEAQ. CDR3 coding DNA: TGTGCCAGCAGCTCCCTAGGGTCCCGAGCTAACTATGGCTACACCTTC. It is translated as CASSSLGSRANYGYTF.

This clonotype was counted at least ten times. The chain is built from TRBV9 and TRBJ2-5; 8 bases are shared with TRBD2. Germline CDR1 SGDLS, CDR2 YYNGEE. This CDR3 contains 15 residues. J was trimmed by 1 base and V by 7 bases; bases with no gene match: 9. CDR3 coding DNA: TGTGCCAGCTCGGATACAGCGGGGGCCCAAGAGACCCAGTACTTC. Translating gives CASSDTAGAQETQYF.

This clonotype showed up just a few times. This chain joins TRBV28 and TRBJ1-4, with TRBD1 as a possible D gene (6 bases). The CDR3 covers 15 residues. V was pared by 2 bases and J by 1 base, with 8 bases between. Germline assignment: CDR1 MDHEN and CDR2 SYDVKM. The CDR3 is CASSLVRGTNEKLFF. The CDR3 nucleotides read TGTGCCAGCAGTTTAGTCAGGGGAACTAATGAAAAACTGTTTTTT.